These T cell receptor beta chains were read from a single sample in a study of persistence of HIV-infected CD4 T cells. The table came from immunoSEQ multiplex PCR; TCRdb's copy has only in-frame clones and leaves some out. The data contain about 40,000 clones, 70% to 80% of them singletons. For these TCRs, the target antigens are not known. This sample comprised CD4+ T cells sorted from PBMCs after 18-hour stimulation, obtained from a patient who received antiretroviral therapy. These receptor sequences come from an adult man with HIV who was CMV-seropositive. The CDR3 runs from the conserved cysteine through the conserved F or W. The D gene is left open where the match is weak. Only part of the rows carry a size: once, few, many, or a class if the clone is expanded.

NA	NA	15	TRBV18	TRBJ2-7	TGTGCCAGCTCACCCCGCGGCCCAGGGCGCTACGAGCAGTACTTC	CASSPRGPGRYEQYF
NA	few	13	TRBV6-5	TRBJ2-7	TGTGCCAGCAGTTACCATCCCCTGGGAGAGCAGTACTTC	CASSYHPLGEQYF
NA	NA	15	TRBV25-1	TRBJ2-7	TGTGCCAGCAGTGAAGGGACCCCCGAAGTCTACGAGCAGTACTTC	CASSEGTPEVYEQYF
NA	NA	14	TRBV3-1/TRBV3-2	TRBJ1-1	TGTGCCAGCAGCCATTCTCAGGTGAACACTGAAGCTTTCTTT	CASSHSQVNTEAFF
TRBD1	NA	14	TRBV6-5	TRBJ1-3	TGTGCCAGCACCGACAGGGCCTCTGGAAACACCATATATTTT	CASTDRASGNTIYF
NA	NA	14	TRBV14	TRBJ2-5	TGTGCCAGCAGCCAAGAACAAGGGACTCCGACCCAGTACTTC	CASSQEQGTPTQYF
NA	once	16	TRBV3-1/TRBV3-2	TRBJ1-4	TGTGCCAGCAGCCAAGTAGGATCCTCAACTAATGAAAAACTGTTTTTT	CASSQVGSSTNEKLFF
NA	NA	14	TRBV2	TRBJ1-5	TGTGCCAGCACTATCGTACGGGGCAATCAGCCCCAGCATTTT	CASTIVRGNQPQHF
NA	NA	17	TRBV11-3	TRBJ2-3	TGTGCCAGCAGCTCATCCCGGGGACGGGACTGGACAGATACGCAGTATTTT	CASSSSRGRDWTDTQYF
TRBD2	NA	15	TRBV5-4	TRBJ2-7	TGTGCCAGCAGCCCGACTAGCGGGAGGGCCTACGAGCAGTACTTC	CASSPTSGRAYEQYF
NA	few	14	TRBV6-5	TRBJ1-2	TGTGCCAGCAGTAAAACAGTCACCAATTATGGCTACACCTTC	CASSKTVTNYGYTF
NA	NA	15	TRBV10-3	TRBJ2-7	TGTGCCATCAGTCCTACTCTCCTTAACAGGGATGAGCAGTACTTC	CAISPTLLNRDEQYF
NA	NA	13	TRBV7-2	TRBJ1-4	TGTGCCAGCAGCTACCTTGAGGGTAGGAAACTGTTTTTT	CASSYLEGRKLFF
NA	NA	15	TRBV5-8	TRBJ2-3	TGTGCCAGCAGCCCGATCAGGGGACCCACAGATACGCAGTATTTT	CASSPIRGPTDTQYF
NA	NA	15	TRBV6-5	TRBJ1-5	TGTGCCAGCAGATCCGGGTCAGTAACCAATCAGCCCCAGCATTTT	CASRSGSVTNQPQHF
NA	NA	11	TRBV5-6	TRBJ2-1	TGTGCCAGCAGCTTACATGGTGAGCAGTTCTTC	CASSLHGEQFF
NA	NA	16	TRBV30	TRBJ1-4	TGTGCCTGGAGTCCGGGGGACTTTGCAACTAATGAAAAACTGTTTTTT	CAWSPGDFATNEKLFF
NA	NA	15	TRBV14	TRBJ2-6	TGTGCCAGCAGCCAAGCCGGTTTTGGGGCCAACGTCCTGACTTTC	CASSQAGFGANVLTF
TRBD1	NA	16	TRBV6-4	TRBJ1-2	TGTGCCAGCAGTCCGACAGGGGGGAGGACTAACTATGGCTACACCTTC	CASSPTGGRTNYGYTF
NA	NA	19	TRBV5-1	TRBJ2-5	TGCGCCAGCAGCTTGGACCCCACTTTTTTCTCAGGGTTGGAAGAGACCCAGTACTTC	CASSLDPTFFSGLEETQYF
NA	NA	13	TRBV10-3	TRBJ2-2	TGTGCCATGACTACTTTGAACACCGGGGAGCTGTTTTTT	CAMTTLNTGELFF
TRBD2	NA	16	TRBV7-6	TRBJ2-1	TGTGCCAGCAGCTTATCTTCTAGCGGGATTTACAATGAGCAGTTCTTC	CASSLSSSGIYNEQFF
NA	once	13	TRBV9	TRBJ2-2	TGTGCCTCCCAGGCAGATTCGACCGGGGAGCTGTTTTTT	CASQADSTGELFF
NA	NA	18	TRBV7-9	TRBJ2-2	TGTGCCAACCAGGGACGGAGTCAGAGCACCACGAACACCGGGGAGCTGTTTTTT	CANQGRSQSTTNTGELFF